The 19 T cell receptor beta chains below were found in one sample sequenced in a study of blood T cell repertoires in COVID-19. Measured with immunoSEQ multiplex PCR; TCRdb has only the in-frame clones, and not every one. The sample carries around 240,000 clones, almost 85% recorded once. Sequencing was done on a sample of peripheral blood. These receptors all stem from a woman older than 75 with acute or convalescent COVID-19.

The chain combines TRBV3-1 (or the pseudogene TRBV3-2) with TRBJ2-7; 9 bases line up with TRBD2. V lost 4 bases to trimming and J lost 4 bases; unmatched junction nucleotides: 14. Per germline, CDR1 LGHDT and CDR2 YNNKEL (reference sequence). The CDR3 extends over 17 amino acids. CDR3 nucleotides: TGTGCCAGCAGCCGTAGCGGGAGCTCTCCGAGACATTACGAGCAGTACTTC. The encoded protein is CASSRSGSSPRHYEQYF.

The chain employs TRBV28 and TRBJ1-2; maybe TRBD1 (5 bases). Germline V lookup: CDR1 MDHEN, CDR2 SYDVKM. With 5 bases removed from V and 11 bases from J, the gap between germline ends came to 18 bases. This CDR3 is built from 13 residues. The CDR3 loop reads CASSPDGTRDYTF. The CDR3 DNA follows: TGTGCCAGCAGTCCCGACGGGACTCGGGATTACACCTTC.

J is TRBJ1-3 and V is TRBV7-2; tentative D call: TRBD1 (5 bases). The V end was cut by 3 bases, the J end by 0 bases, with 15 bases between. In germline, CDR1 is SGHTA, CDR2 FQGNSA. The length of the CDR3 is 17 residues. The CDR3 DNA reads as TGTGCCAGCAGCTTTCGCCATCGCGGGGGCTCTGGAAACACCATATATTTT. This gives the protein CASSFRHRGGSGNTIYF.

The chain links TRBV27 to TRBJ1-4; 8 bases match TRBD1. Germline CDR1 and CDR2: MNHEY and SMNVEV (reference sequence). V trimming: 11 bases; J trimming: 6 bases; junction bases outside the gene matches: 17. The CDR3 extends over 16 amino acids. This CDR3 is CAYRVARTGRDEKLFF. Here the CDR3 DNA reads TGTGCCTATCGCGTCGCAAGGACAGGGAGGGATGAAAAACTGTTTTTT.

V and J are TRBV30 and TRBJ2-1, with D possibly matching TRBD1 (5 bases). From germline, CDR1 is GTSNPN and CDR2 SVGIG (reference sequence). The CDR3 runs to 14 residues. Trimming pared 2 bases from V and 5 bases from J, leaving 13 bases between. CDR3 in amino acids: CAWSLGHSHNEQFF. The CDR3 DNA is TGTGCCTGGAGTTTGGGGCACAGTCACAATGAGCAGTTCTTC.

V usage is TRBV11-1 and J usage is TRBJ2-3; TRBD1 aligns across 8 bases. The CDR3 runs to 16 residues. The V and J ends lost 1 base and 3 bases, in that order; junction bases with no gene match: 6. CDR1 is SGHAT, CDR2 FQDESV, per germline (reference sequence). The CDR3 DNA reads TGTGCCAGCAGCTTAGAACCGGGACAGGTGACAGATACGCAGTATTTT. Protein: CASSLEPGQVTDTQYF.

This chain connects TRBV27 to TRBJ1-5, with D possibly TRBD1 on 6 matching bases. V lost 5 bases to trimming and J lost 5 bases, with 10 bases between them. Germline V CDR1 and CDR2: MNHEY, SMNVEV (reference sequence). This CDR3 has 13 residues. The CDR3 nucleotides read TGTGCCAGCAGTCTACAGGGAGATCAGCCCCAGCATTTT. It yields the protein CASSLQGDQPQHF.

This rearrangement joins TRBV6-2 or TRBV6-3 to TRBJ2-5, with D possibly TRBD2 on 5 matching bases. The CDR3 runs to 17 residues. Germline V lookup: CDR1 MNHEY, CDR2 SVGEGT. The V gene lost 2 bases and the J gene lost 1 base, with 17 bases spanning the gap. Written as DNA, the CDR3 is TGTGCCAGCAGTTACGTCTTCGGTACTAGTCCCCAAGAGACCCAGTACTTC. Amino acids: CASSYVFGTSPQETQYF.

V gene TRBV7-3 combines with J gene TRBJ2-2; 10 bases are shared with TRBD2. V was pared by 5 bases and J by 3 bases, with 3 bases of the junction left unmatched. Germline CDR1 is SGHTA and CDR2 is FQGTGA. The CDR3 is 15 amino acids. The chain's CDR3 is CASSSSGGHTGELFF. DNA of the CDR3: TGTGCCAGCAGCAGTAGCGGGGGGCACACCGGGGAGCTGTTTTTT.

The V call is TRBV5-1, the J call TRBJ2-5, with 7 bases fitting TRBD1. Germline-derived CDR1 and CDR2 are SGHRS and YFSETQ. This CDR3 region has 14 residues. With 4 bases clipped from V and 7 bases from J, the junction kept 10 bases outside the gene matches. The CDR3 region is CASSPGQSTGTQYF. CDR3 nucleotides: TGCGCCAGCAGCCCGGGACAGTCTACGGGGACCCAGTACTTC.

The chain uses TRBV5-1 and TRBJ1-4; a possible D gene is TRBD1 (5 bases). Trimming removed 4 bases at V and 2 bases at J, with 12 bases between. This CDR3 region has 15 residues. CDR1 is SGHRS, CDR2 YFSETQ, per germline. For the CDR3, the DNA is TGCGCCAGCAGCCCTTCGGGGGAGACTAATGAAAAACTGTTTTTT. Translating gives CASSPSGETNEKLFF.

The rearrangement joins TRBV18 to TRBJ2-2, with D maybe TRBD1 (6 bases). The germline V gene encodes CDR1 KGHSH and CDR2 LQKENI. The CDR3 totals 13 residues. The V end was cut by 8 bases, the J end by 2 bases, with 9 bases between. CDR3 region: CASKQGNTGELFF. CDR3 nucleotide sequence: TGTGCCAGCAAACAGGGTAACACCGGGGAGCTGTTTTTT.

This rearrangement joins TRBV5-4 to TRBJ2-2, with D perhaps TRBD2 (5 bases). The CDR3 is 15 residues long. Trimming cost V 2 bases and J 1 base, with 9 bases left between them. Germline CDR1 SGHNT, CDR2 YYREEE (reference sequence). For the CDR3, the DNA is TGTGCCAGCAGCTTTGGTCGGGGGAACACCGGGGAGCTGTTTTTT. The encoded protein is CASSFGRGNTGELFF.

CDR3 in DNA: TGTGCCAGCAGCATGACAGGAAATGAGCAGTTCTTC. It yields the protein CASSMTGNEQFF. The V and J genes are TRBV27 and TRBJ2-1; possibly TRBD1 for D (6 bases). The length of the CDR3 is 12 residues. The ends were cut back, 6 bases at V and 7 bases at J, with 10 bases in the middle. Germline values: CDR1 MNHEY, CDR2 SMNVEV (reference sequence).

The chain is built from TRBV14 and TRBJ2-7; TRBD1 matches 9 bases. V shed 3 bases, J shed 2 bases, and the junction held 5 bases outside the gene matches. Germline CDR1 and CDR2: SGHDN and FVKESK. CDR3 length equals 15 residues. Here the CDR3 DNA reads TGTGCCAGCAGCCAGCCGGGACAGGGAACCTACGAGCAGTACTTC. It specifies CASSQPGQGTYEQYF.

The chain joins TRBV6-2 or TRBV6-3 to TRBJ2-2; D is perhaps TRBD1 (6 bases). V lost 5 bases to trimming and J lost 0 bases, with 19 bases between them. The CDR3 runs 18 residues. Germline V CDR1 and CDR2: MNHEY, SVGEGT. The CDR3 nucleotides read TGTGCCAGCAGTGGGGGAAGGGGGAAAAAAACGAACACCGGGGAGCTGTTTTTT. This sequence encodes CASSGGRGKKTNTGELFF.

The genes are TRBV3-1 (or the pseudogene TRBV3-2) and TRBJ2-1, with no clear D. V lost 2 bases to trimming and J lost 4 bases, with 6 bases between them. CDR1 is LGHDT and CDR2 is YNNKEL in the germline V gene (reference sequence). The CDR3 sequence is 13 residues long. The CDR3 here is CASSQFSYNEQFF. In DNA form, the CDR3 reads TGTGCCAGCAGCCAATTCAGTTACAATGAGCAGTTCTTC.

The CDR3 DNA reads TGTGCCAGCAGTAAAGGGACAGCGTATGGCTACACCTTC. This encodes CASSKGTAYGYTF. V gene TRBV6-2 or TRBV6-3 combines with J gene TRBJ1-2; 7 bases map to TRBD1. From germline, CDR1 is MNHEY and CDR2 SVGEGT. The CDR3 spans 13 residues. V lost 5 bases and J lost 5; bases outside the gene matches: 5.

J is TRBJ1-2 and V is TRBV28; perhaps TRBD1 as D (5 bases). Per germline, CDR1 MDHEN and CDR2 SYDVKM. CDR3 length equals 14 residues. The V end lost 5 bases, the J end lost 7 bases, and 17 bases lay between the germline ends. CDR3 coding DNA: TGTGCCAGCAGTCTTCTTGGGGGGTCAGGTGGCTACACCTTC. This translates into CASSLLGGSGGYTF.